The TCR beta chain described here comes from a study of graft-versus-host responses after intestinal transplantation (dated by TCRdb to the early 2020s). Describing the broader study: The transplants that recipients received were multivisceral, liver-intestinal, or isolated intestinal. Every recipient was given anti-thymocyte globulin induction, then maintenance tacrolimus and steroids for 3 to 4 years. After intestinal transplantation, graft-versus-host and host-versus-graft alloreactive T cell clones in the graft, circulation and bone marrow were tracked using bulk TCR-beta CDR3 sequencing. Alloreactive clones were identified by sequencing pre-transplant mixed lymphocyte reaction products and comparing them with unstimulated pre-transplant donor and recipient T cells. The cohort enrolled 24 intestinal transplant recipients, one of whom was a retransplant, and a few patients without pretransplant specimens were excluded. Donor T cell macrochimerism was defined as a peak of at least 4% donor T cells among recipient peripheral blood mononuclear cells. Instead of going to the commercial service, samples from a few later patients were sequenced in-house on an Illumina MiSeq and processed with MiXCR.

The CDR3 goes from the cysteine to the phenylalanine over 14 residues. The kept DNA is CDR3 alone, 42 bases in frame from the first base. The germline V gene specifies LGHNA as CDR1 and YNFKEQ as CDR2. A distance of 17 bases separates the germline ends of V and J, which lose 7 bases and 6 bases respectively. This specimen's time point label, interpreted: cells obtained before transplantation from donor or recipient. CD3+CD4+ and CD3+CD8+ populations were FACS-sorted from unstimulated pre-transplant donor and recipient cells taken from spleen or lymph nodes. Overall study outcomes, separate from this receptor: GvH clones were found in recipient bone marrow, and some of the GvH clones appeared earlier in ileal mucosa or blood, which is consistent with an intestinal mucosal origin. The conclusions were limited by the relatively low number and heterogeneity of the intestinal transplant patients. High GvH to HvG T cell clonal ratios were observed in the allografts of patients with donor T cell macrochimerism. Early after transplant, declines in HvG clones were associated with peak levels of circulating GvH clones.

A few counts support this clone. Its antigen is not yet known. No base-level quality is on record; no much larger clone is a single base apart. Libraries were constructed by the immunoSEQ multiplex PCR assay. For most patients, genomic DNA was isolated using the Qiagen DNeasy Blood and Tissue Kit and was shipped frozen to Adaptive Biotechnologies for TCR sequencing. Adaptive Biotechnologies carried out high-throughput TCR-beta CDR3 sequencing of genomic DNA for most patients. Under the source paper's analysis protocol: TCR sequencing data for over 15 patients were retrieved from Adaptive's ImmunoSEQ software; a few other patients were processed with MiXCR and VDJtools. CD4 versus CD8 sorting errors were corrected by removing sequences found in both subsets at a frequency ratio below 5:1. Because the origin of CDR3 nucleotide sequences shared between donor and recipient could not be assigned, those sequences were removed. To be classed as alloreactive, a clone needed at least 2-fold expansion over unstimulated cells and a minimum CFSE-low frequency of 0.002% (template counts) or 0.001% (read counts). Mappable clones were those detected in sequenced pre-transplant spleen, lymph node, or MLR CFSE-low populations of the donor or recipient. The cumulative frequency of alloreactive clones was calculated as a percentage of all sequences, weighted by copy number. In TCRdb, the immuneACCESS table is reduced to in-frame sequences with V and J assigned. These tables do not hold every clone; where another copy was compared, an unresolved V gene accounts for under half, and the others remain unexplained. V and J calls and clone size are given by that table; D and trimming were obtained from the DNA. The sample table lists about 110,000 clones, around nine tenths of them with a count of one. Jointly, the top ten make up roughly 0.24% of the sample.

Recombination joined TRBV4-2 with TRBJ2-3; no D gene can be assigned with confidence. This sequence originates from a human donor who was the organ donor for an intestinal transplant. Sequences were derived from unstimulated CD4+ T cells sorted from spleen or lymph node cells, sampled before transplant. The CDR3 protein is CASTPSGHGDTQYF. The nucleotides read TGTGCCAGCACCCCATCTGGCCATGGGGATACGCAGTATTTT.